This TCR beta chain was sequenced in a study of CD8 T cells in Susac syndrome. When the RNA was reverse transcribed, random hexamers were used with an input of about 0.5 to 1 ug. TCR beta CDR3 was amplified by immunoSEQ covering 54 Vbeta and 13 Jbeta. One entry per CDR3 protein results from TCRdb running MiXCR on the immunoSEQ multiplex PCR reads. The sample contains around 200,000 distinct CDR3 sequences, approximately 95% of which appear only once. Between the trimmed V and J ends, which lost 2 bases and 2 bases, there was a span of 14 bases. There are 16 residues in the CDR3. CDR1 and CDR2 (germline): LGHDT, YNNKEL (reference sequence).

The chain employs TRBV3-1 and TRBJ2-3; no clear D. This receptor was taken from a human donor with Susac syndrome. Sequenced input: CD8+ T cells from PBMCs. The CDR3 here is CASSQREHLSTDTQYF. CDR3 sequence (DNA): TGTGCCAGCAGCCAAAGAGAGCACCTCTCCACAGATACGCAGTATTTT.